This TCR beta chain was profiled in a study of OX40 agonist ivuxolimab in advanced cancers. Libraries were prepared by immunoSEQ multiplex PCR; TCRdb keeps only in-frame clonotypes and omits some of them. The table shows 65,000 to 90,000 clones, with about 90% occurring only once. The receptor's source is an adult with an advanced solid tumor such as melanoma, head and neck, liver or kidney cancer. Specimen: CD4+ or CD8+ T cells sorted from blood, collected in a trial of the OX40 agonist ivuxolimab.

The CDR3 sequence is CASSFLAGGGHEQYF. In DNA, the CDR3 is TGTGCCAGCAGTTTTTTAGCGGGAGGGGGCCACGAGCAGTACTTC. The chain links TRBV27 to TRBJ2-7, with 11 bases matching TRBD2. CDR1 is MNHEY, CDR2 SMNVEV, per germline (reference sequence). Germline trimming cut 3 bases from V and 5 bases from J; bases unmatched to any gene: 6. The CDR3 totals 15 residues.